A selection of T cell receptor beta chains follows, all from one sample in a study of early T cells in non-severe SARS-CoV-2 infection. TCRdb analysed the 5' RACE reads with MiXCR anew, one entry per CDR3 protein. The data contain more than 35,000 distinct CDR3 sequences, approximately 10% of them singletons. Sequenced material: whole blood. Source of these receptors: an adult who was a healthcare worker with PCR-confirmed SARS-CoV-2 infection or an uninfected control (not recorded which). Each CDR3 is given with its conserved first and last residue. A D gene is named only where the DNA matches it firmly. Some rows mark clone size as missing; the rest say once, few, many or name a class of expanded clone.

d_gene,j_gene,abundance,v_gene,CDR3aa,CDR3nt
-,TRBJ2-1,-,TRBV10-2,CASNLTRWGDGLGEQFF,TGCGCCAGCAACCTAACCCGTTGGGGGGATGGGTTGGGTGAGCAGTTCTTC
-,TRBJ2-1,few,TRBV6-5,CASSEGDRDNEQFF,TGTGCCAGCAGCGAAGGGGACCGAGACAATGAGCAGTTCTTC
TRBD1,TRBJ1-2,few,TRBV2,CTSSDRDRGYTF,TGTACCAGCAGTGACAGGGACCGAGGCTACACCTTC
TRBD2,TRBJ2-7,-,TRBV29-1,CSVEVPSPGLAYEQYF,TGCAGCGTTGAAGTACCATCCCCTGGACTAGCCTACGAGCAGTACTTC
-,TRBJ2-6,many,TRBV19,CASSIQGSGANVLTF,TGTGCCAGTAGTATCCAGGGGTCTGGGGCCAACGTCCTGACTTTC
-,TRBJ1-5,few,TRBV29-1,CSVCTGQNQPQHF,TGCAGCGTTTGTACGGGACAAAATCAGCCCCAGCATTTT
TRBD1,TRBJ1-1,-,TRBV3-1,CASSQGDRKMNTEAFF,TGTGCCAGCAGCCAGGGGGACAGGAAAATGAACACTGAAGCTTTCTTT
TRBD1,TRBJ2-2,-,TRBV6-1,CASTGQGGPGELFF,TGTGCCAGCACAGGACAGGGCGGCCCCGGGGAGCTGTTTTTT
-,TRBJ1-5,many,TRBV6-2/TRBV6-3,CASGPNSNQPQHF,TGTGCCAGCGGGCCTAATAGCAATCAGCCCCAGCATTTT
TRBD1,TRBJ2-1,many,TRBV6-2/TRBV6-3,CASRDRGANYNEQFF,TGTGCCAGCAGGGACAGGGGGGCGAACTACAATGAGCAGTTCTTC
-,TRBJ2-3,-,TRBV7-3,CASSLFGRRTDTQYF,TGTGCCAGCAGCTTATTCGGGAGACGCACAGATACGCAGTATTTT
-,TRBJ2-7,many,TRBV7-9,CASNTSPRPDEQYF,TGTGCCAGCAACACCTCACCGAGGCCCGACGAGCAGTACTTC
-,TRBJ2-3,-,TRBV29-1,CSVELGTASTDTQYF,TGCAGCGTTGAACTCGGCACAGCTAGCACAGATACGCAGTATTTT
-,TRBJ1-1,-,TRBV12-3/TRBV12-4,CASSLGPGEAFF,TGTGCCAGCAGCCTGGGACCGGGCGAAGCTTTCTTT
-,TRBJ2-7,many,TRBV2,CASNLPQGADGYEQYF,TGTGCCAGCAATCTACCCCAGGGTGCGGATGGGTACGAGCAGTACTTC
-,TRBJ2-7,many,TRBV7-3,CASSSWAGPSYEQYF,TGTGCCAGCAGCTCATGGGCCGGGCCATCCTACGAGCAGTACTTC
-,TRBJ2-7,-,TRBV7-2,CASSPSPHLGSYEQYF,TGTGCCAGCAGCCCTAGCCCCCATTTAGGCTCCTACGAGCAGTACTTC
-,TRBJ2-2,few,TRBV28,CASRGTGGELFF,TGTGCCAGCAGAGGCACCGGGGGGGAGCTGTTTTTT
-,TRBJ2-3,many,TRBV6-6,CASSPLATSTDTQYF,TGTGCCAGCAGCCCTCTAGCGACGAGCACAGATACGCAGTATTTT
TRBD1,TRBJ2-7,many,TRBV7-9,CASSGGTGLWEQYF,TGTGCCAGCAGCGGCGGGACAGGGCTGTGGGAGCAGTACTTC
TRBD1,TRBJ2-3,few,TRBV29-1,CSVEDLGDRNWGDTQYF,TGCAGCGTTGAAGATCTGGGGGACAGGAACTGGGGAGATACGCAGTATTTT
-,TRBJ2-7,many,TRBV25-1,CASSRGFPFSYEQYF,TGTGCCAGCAGTCGGGGGTTTCCCTTCTCCTACGAGCAGTACTTC
-,TRBJ1-2,many,TRBV4-3,CASSQIVKGIGGYTF,TGCGCCAGCAGCCAAATCGTCAAAGGGATAGGTGGCTACACCTTC
-,TRBJ2-5,-,TRBV29-1,CSGEPRDIQETQYF,TGCAGCGGAGAGCCCCGGGACATCCAAGAGACCCAGTACTTC
TRBD1,TRBJ1-4,few,TRBV5-8,CASSSGQATNEKLFF,TGTGCCAGCAGCTCCGGACAGGCAACTAATGAAAAACTGTTTTTT
-,TRBJ2-1,many,TRBV4-3,CASSQWTGNNEQFF,TGCGCCAGCAGCCAGTGGACTGGCAACAATGAGCAGTTCTTC
TRBD1,TRBJ1-2,-,TRBV28,CASSPRIFRGLYGYTF,TGTGCCAGCAGTCCCCGTATCTTCAGGGGGCTCTATGGCTACACCTTC
TRBD2,TRBJ2-1,many,TRBV20-1,CSARVGTSGRDEQFF,TGCAGTGCTAGAGTAGGGACTAGCGGGAGGGATGAGCAGTTCTTC
TRBD2,TRBJ2-5,-,TRBV28,CASSTPAGGQWTQYF,TGTGCCAGCAGTACCCCAGCGGGAGGGCAATGGACCCAGTACTTC
-,TRBJ2-7,few,TRBV6-1,CASSEPHEQYF,TGTGCCAGCAGTGAACCCCACGAGCAGTACTTC
-,TRBJ1-2,many,TRBV28,CASSSMAGDTSNYGYTF,TGTGCCAGCAGTTCGATGGCAGGGGATACCTCTAACTATGGCTACACCTTC
-,TRBJ2-7,few,TRBV4-3,CASSPSPGSSYEQYF,TGCGCCAGCAGCCCCTCTCCCGGTAGCTCCTACGAGCAGTACTTC
TRBD1,TRBJ1-6,-,TRBV10-3,CAIRQGQGDNSPLHF,TGTGCCATCAGGCAGGGACAGGGCGATAATTCACCCCTCCACTTT
TRBD1,TRBJ2-7,-,TRBV18,CASSSPPGQGRNEQYF,TGTGCCAGCTCATCGCCCCCGGGACAGGGGAGGAACGAGCAGTACTTC
-,TRBJ2-2,-,TRBV29-1,CSVAAGWDTGELFF,TGCAGCGTTGCTGCAGGGTGGGACACCGGGGAGCTGTTTTTT
-,TRBJ1-5,many,TRBV6-2/TRBV6-3,CASTPGAGNQPQHF,TGTGCCAGCACCCCTGGGGCCGGCAATCAGCCCCAGCATTTT
-,TRBJ2-7,many,TRBV21-1,CASTPPQGYEQYF,TGTGCCAGCACCCCTCCGCAGGGGTACGAGCAGTACTTC
-,TRBJ2-7,few,TRBV7-2,CASSLAIPYEQYF,TGTGCCAGCAGCTTAGCGATCCCCTACGAGCAGTACTTC
-,TRBJ1-1,few,TRBV7-9,CASSPPGGGRNTEAFF,TGTGCCAGCAGCCCGCCGGGGGGCGGAAGGAACACTGAAGCTTTCTTT
-,TRBJ2-2,-,TRBV7-9,CASSLLGTHLYPGELFF,TGTGCCAGCAGCCTTTTGGGGACCCACCTTTATCCCGGGGAGCTGTTTTTT
-,TRBJ2-7,-,TRBV21-1,CASSKHRGGRASEQYF,TGTGCCAGCAGCAAACATCGGGGCGGGAGGGCTAGCGAGCAGTACTTC
TRBD1,TRBJ2-7,few,TRBV24-1,CATSDAQGPSYEQYF,TGTGCCACCAGTGACGCACAGGGGCCCTCCTACGAGCAGTACTTC
TRBD1,TRBJ1-2,medium-sized,TRBV5-1,CASSSLTGNSIGYTF,TGCGCCAGCAGCTCCTTGACAGGGAACTCTATAGGCTACACCTTC
-,TRBJ2-7,many,TRBV7-8,CASSSGPKDRISYEQYF,TGTGCCAGCAGCTCGGGACCTAAAGACAGGATCTCCTACGAGCAGTACTTC
-,TRBJ1-1,few,TRBV7-2,CASRRTVTMNTEAFF,TGTGCCAGCAGGCGGACAGTGACCATGAACACTGAAGCTTTCTTT
TRBD2,TRBJ2-3,many,TRBV28,CASQSGGATDTQYF,TGTGCATCTCAAAGCGGGGGGGCTACAGATACGCAGTATTTT
-,TRBJ1-2,-,TRBV7-2,CASSSIGPSYGYTF,TGTGCCAGCAGCTCAATAGGACCAAGCTATGGCTACACCTTC
-,TRBJ1-1,-,TRBV28,CASSLVRTEAFF,TGTGCCAGCAGTTTGGTTCGGACTGAAGCTTTCTTT
TRBD2,TRBJ2-2,-,TRBV4-3,CASSQGFSGTGELFF,TGCGCCAGCAGCCAAGGGTTTAGCGGGACCGGGGAGCTGTTTTTT